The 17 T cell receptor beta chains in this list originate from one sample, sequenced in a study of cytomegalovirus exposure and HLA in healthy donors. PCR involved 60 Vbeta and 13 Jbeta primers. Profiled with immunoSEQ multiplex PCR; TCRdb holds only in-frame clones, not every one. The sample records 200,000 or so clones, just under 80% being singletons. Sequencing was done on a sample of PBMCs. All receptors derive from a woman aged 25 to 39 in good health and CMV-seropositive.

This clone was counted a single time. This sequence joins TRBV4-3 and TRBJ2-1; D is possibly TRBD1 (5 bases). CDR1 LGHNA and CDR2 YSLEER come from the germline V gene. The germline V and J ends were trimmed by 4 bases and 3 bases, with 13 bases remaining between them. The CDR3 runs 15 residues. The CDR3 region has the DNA TGCGCCAGCAGCCCCGAAGCTGACAGCTACAATGAGCAGTTCTTC. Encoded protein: CASSPEADSYNEQFF.

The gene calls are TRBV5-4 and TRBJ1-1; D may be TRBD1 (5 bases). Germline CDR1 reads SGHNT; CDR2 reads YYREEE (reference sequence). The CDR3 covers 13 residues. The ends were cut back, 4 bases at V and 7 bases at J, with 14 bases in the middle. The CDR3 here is CASSIYRGNEAFF. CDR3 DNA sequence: TGTGCCAGCAGCATCTACCGGGGGAATGAAGCTTTCTTT.

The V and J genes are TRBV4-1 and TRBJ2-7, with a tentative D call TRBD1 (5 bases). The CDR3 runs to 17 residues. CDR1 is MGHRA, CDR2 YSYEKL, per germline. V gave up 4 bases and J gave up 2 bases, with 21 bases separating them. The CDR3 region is CASSPDPRQKTTYEQYF. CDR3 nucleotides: TGCGCCAGCAGCCCGGACCCCAGACAGAAAACAACCTACGAGCAGTACTTC.

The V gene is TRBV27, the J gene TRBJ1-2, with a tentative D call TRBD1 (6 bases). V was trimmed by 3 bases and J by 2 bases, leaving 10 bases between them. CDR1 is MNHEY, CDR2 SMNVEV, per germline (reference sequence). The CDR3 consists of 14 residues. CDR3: CASSFGDKNYGYTF. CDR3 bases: TGTGCCAGCAGTTTTGGGGACAAAAACTATGGCTACACCTTC.

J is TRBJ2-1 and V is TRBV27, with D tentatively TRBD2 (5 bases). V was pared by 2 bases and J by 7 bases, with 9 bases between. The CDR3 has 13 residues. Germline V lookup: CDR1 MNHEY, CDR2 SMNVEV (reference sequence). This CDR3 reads CASSLVGKNEQFF. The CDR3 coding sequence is TGTGCCAGCAGTTTAGTCGGGAAAAATGAGCAGTTCTTC.

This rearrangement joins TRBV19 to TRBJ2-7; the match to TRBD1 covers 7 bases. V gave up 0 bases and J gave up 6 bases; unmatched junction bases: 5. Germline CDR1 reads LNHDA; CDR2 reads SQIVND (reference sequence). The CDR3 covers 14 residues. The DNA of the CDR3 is TGTGCCAGTAGTATAGATCGGGCAGGGGGCGAGCAGTACTTC. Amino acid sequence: CASSIDRAGGEQYF.

The chain's CDR3 is CASSSQDRGHNEQFF. The CDR3 DNA is TGTGCCAGCTCTAGCCAGGACAGGGGGCACAATGAGCAGTTCTTC. V and J are TRBV5-6 and TRBJ2-1; 11 nucleotides match TRBD1. Germline lookup yields CDR1 SGHDT and CDR2 YYEEEE. V was clipped by 7 bases and J by 5 bases; unmatched bases: 8. The CDR3 sequence is 15 residues long.

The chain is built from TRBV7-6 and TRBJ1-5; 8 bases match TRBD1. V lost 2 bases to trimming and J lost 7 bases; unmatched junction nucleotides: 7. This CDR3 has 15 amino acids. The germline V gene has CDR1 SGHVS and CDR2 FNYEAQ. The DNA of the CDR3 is TGTGCCAGCAGCTTATTATCAGGGGGCGCACAGCCCCAGCATTTT. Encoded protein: CASSLLSGGAQPQHF.

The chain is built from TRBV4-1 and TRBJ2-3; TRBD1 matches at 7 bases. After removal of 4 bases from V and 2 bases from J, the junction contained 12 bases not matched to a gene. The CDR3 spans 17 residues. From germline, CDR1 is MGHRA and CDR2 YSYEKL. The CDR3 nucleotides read TGCGCCAGCAGCCTCAGCCCGACAGGGAAACTCACAGATACGCAGTATTTT. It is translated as CASSLSPTGKLTDTQYF.

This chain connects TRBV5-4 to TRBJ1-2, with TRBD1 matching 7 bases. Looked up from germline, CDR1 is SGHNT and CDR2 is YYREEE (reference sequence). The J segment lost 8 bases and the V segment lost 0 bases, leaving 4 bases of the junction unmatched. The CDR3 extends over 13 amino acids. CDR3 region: CASSLAYRGGYTF. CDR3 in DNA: TGTGCCAGCAGCTTGGCCTACAGGGGAGGCTACACCTTC.

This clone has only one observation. The CDR3 protein is CSVLAGSYEQYF. The CDR3 DNA is TGCAGCGTTCTCGCAGGGTCCTACGAGCAGTACTTC. The chain joins TRBV29-1 to TRBJ2-7; a weak D match, TRBD1 (5 bases). V lost 5 bases to trimming and J lost 1 base, with 9 bases between them. Germline CDR1 reads SQVTM; CDR2 reads ANQGSEA. The length of the CDR3 is 12 residues.

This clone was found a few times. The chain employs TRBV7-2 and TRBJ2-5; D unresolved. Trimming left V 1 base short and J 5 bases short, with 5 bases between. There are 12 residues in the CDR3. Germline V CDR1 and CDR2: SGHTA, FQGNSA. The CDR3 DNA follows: TGTGCCAGCAGCTTAGATCGGGAGACCCAGTACTTC. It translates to CASSLDRETQYF.

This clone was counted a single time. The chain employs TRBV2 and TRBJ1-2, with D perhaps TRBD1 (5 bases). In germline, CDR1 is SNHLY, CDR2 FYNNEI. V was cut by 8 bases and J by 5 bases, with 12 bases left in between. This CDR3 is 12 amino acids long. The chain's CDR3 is CASGREVYGYTF. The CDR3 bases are TGTGCCAGCGGCAGGGAGGTTTATGGCTACACCTTC.

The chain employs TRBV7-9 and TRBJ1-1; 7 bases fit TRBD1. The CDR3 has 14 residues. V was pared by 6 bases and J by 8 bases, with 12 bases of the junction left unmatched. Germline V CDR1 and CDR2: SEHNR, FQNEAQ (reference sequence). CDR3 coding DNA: TGTGCCAGCAGAGACTTAATCGGGGGACAGGAAGCTTTCTTT. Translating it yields CASRDLIGGQEAFF.

CDR3 in amino acids: CASSRQGGNTGELFF. DNA for the CDR3: TGTGCCAGCAGCAGACAGGGAGGAAACACCGGGGAGCTGTTTTTT. The chain has TRBV28 and TRBJ2-2; D perhaps matches TRBD1 (7 bases). Germline loops: CDR1 MDHEN, CDR2 SYDVKM. Deletions cut 6 bases from V and 2 bases from J, with 13 bases between. This CDR3 comprises 15 residues.

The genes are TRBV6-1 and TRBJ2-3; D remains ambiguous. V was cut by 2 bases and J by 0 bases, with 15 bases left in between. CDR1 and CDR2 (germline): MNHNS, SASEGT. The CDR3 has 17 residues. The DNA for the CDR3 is TGTGCCAGCAGTGAAATGCTCGGTCCGACTAGCACAGATACGCAGTATTTT. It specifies CASSEMLGPTSTDTQYF.

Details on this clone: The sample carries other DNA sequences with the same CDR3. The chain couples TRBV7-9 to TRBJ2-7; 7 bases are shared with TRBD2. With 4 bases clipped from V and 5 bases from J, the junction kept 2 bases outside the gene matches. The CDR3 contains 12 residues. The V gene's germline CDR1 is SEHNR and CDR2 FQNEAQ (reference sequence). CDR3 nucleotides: TGTGCCAGCAGCTGGGGGGGGAACGAGCAGTACTTC. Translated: CASSWGGNEQYF. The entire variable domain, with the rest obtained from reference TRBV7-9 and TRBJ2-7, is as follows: DTGVSQNPRHKITKRGQNVTFRCDPISEHNRLYWYRQTLGQGPEFLTYFQNEAQLEKSRLLSDRFSAERPKGSFSTLEIQRTEQGDSAMYLCASSWGGNEQYFGPGTRLTVT.